This TCR beta chain was sequenced during a study of blood T cell repertoires in COVID-19. Followed over time, Seattle patients had been enrolled while infection was active. Germline V gene lookup returns CDR1 SGDLS and CDR2 YYNGEE. The CDR3 loop spans 16 amino acids. Losses at the gene ends were 3 bases for V and 10 bases for J; bases not matched to a gene: 8. In the original analysis: The authors estimated nucleated cell counts from reference gene primer amplification. Clones were read by immunoSEQ multiplex PCR, and TCRdb kept only the in-frame ones, dropping some. The D gene and trimming were derived from the DNA, and the V and J assignments and clone size from that table. The table includes 450,000 or so clones, around 90% detected once.

The sample taken for sequencing was peripheral blood. This clonotype originated in a man aged 18 to 35 with COVID-19, enrolled during active disease. The gene calls are TRBV9 and TRBJ2-2, with 14 bases fitting TRBD2. The CDR3 DNA reads TGTGCCAGCAGCGGACGACTAGCGGGGGGGCTAGAGGAGCTGTTTTTT. Residues: CASSGRLAGGLEELFF.